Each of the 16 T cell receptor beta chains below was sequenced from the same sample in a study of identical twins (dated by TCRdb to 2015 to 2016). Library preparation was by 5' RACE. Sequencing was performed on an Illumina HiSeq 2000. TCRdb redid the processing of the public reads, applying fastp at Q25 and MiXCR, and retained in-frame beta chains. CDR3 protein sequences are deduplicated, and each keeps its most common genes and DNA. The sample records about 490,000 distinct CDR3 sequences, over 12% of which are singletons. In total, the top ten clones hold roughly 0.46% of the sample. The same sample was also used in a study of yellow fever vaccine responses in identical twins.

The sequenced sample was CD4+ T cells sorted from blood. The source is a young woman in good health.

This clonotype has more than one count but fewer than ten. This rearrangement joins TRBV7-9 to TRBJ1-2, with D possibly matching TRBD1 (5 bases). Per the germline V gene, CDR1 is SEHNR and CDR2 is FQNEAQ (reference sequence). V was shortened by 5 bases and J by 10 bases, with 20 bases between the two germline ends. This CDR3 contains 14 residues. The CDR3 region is CASSMNRIEMVYTF. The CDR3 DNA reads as TGTGCCAGCAGCATGAACAGGATTGAAATGGTCTACACCTTC. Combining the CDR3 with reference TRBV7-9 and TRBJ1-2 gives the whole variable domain DTGVSQNPRHKITKRGQNVTFRCDPISEHNRLYWYRQTLGQGPEFLTYFQNEAQLEKSRLLSDRFSAERPKGSFSTLEIQRTEQGDSAMYLCASSMNRIEMVYTFGSGTRLTVV.

CDR3 coding DNA: TGTGCCAGCAGCCAAGATAAATGGCTAGCGGTAGACAATGAGCAGTTCTTC. Its protein product is CASSQDKWLAVDNEQFF. The genes are TRBV14 and TRBJ2-1, with 7 bases lining up with TRBD2. The length of the CDR3 is 17 residues. Germline loops: CDR1 SGHDN, CDR2 FVKESK. J gave up 5 bases and V 0 bases, and 10 bases lay outside the gene matches.

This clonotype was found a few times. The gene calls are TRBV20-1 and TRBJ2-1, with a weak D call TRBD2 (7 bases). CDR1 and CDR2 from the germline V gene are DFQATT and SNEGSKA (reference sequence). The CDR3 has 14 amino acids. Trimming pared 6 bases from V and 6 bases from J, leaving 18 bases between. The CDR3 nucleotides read TGCAGTGCGCCGAGGGGGGGCCGGGGCAATGAGCAGTTCTTC. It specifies CSAPRGGRGNEQFF.

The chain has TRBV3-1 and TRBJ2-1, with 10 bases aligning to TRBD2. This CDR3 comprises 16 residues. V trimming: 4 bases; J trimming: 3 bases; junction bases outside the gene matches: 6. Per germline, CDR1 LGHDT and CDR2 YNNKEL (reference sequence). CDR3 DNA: TGTGCCAGCAGCCCCTATCTAGCGGGGGTCTACAATGAGCAGTTCTTC. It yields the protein CASSPYLAGVYNEQFF.

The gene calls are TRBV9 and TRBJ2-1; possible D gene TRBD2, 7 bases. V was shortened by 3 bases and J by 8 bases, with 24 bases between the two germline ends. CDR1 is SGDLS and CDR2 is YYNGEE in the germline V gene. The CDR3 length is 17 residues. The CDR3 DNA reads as TGTGCCAGCAGCGCCTCCTTCGAGGGGGGGCCTCGCTATGAGCAGTTCTTC. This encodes CASSASFEGGPRYEQFF.

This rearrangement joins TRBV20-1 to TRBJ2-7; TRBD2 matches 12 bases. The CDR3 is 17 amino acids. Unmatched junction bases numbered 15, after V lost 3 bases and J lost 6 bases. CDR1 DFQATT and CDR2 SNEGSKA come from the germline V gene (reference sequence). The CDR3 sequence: CSASRLAGGPGSGEQYF. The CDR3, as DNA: TGCAGTGCTAGTCGCCTAGCGGGAGGGCCCGGGTCTGGCGAGCAGTACTTC.

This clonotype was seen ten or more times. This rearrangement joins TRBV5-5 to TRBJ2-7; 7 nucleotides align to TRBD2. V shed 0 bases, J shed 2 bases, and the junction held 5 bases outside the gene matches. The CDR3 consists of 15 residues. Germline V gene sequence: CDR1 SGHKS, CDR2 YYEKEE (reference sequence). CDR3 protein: CASSLGLAEPYEQYF. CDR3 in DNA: TGTGCCAGCAGCTTGGGGCTAGCGGAGCCCTACGAGCAGTACTTC.

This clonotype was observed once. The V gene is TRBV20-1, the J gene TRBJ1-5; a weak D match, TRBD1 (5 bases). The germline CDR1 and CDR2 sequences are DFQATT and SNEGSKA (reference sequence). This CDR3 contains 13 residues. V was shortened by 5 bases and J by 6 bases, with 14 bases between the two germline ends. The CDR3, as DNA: TGCAGTGCTTCATCCGGGGCAGGTCAGCCCCAGCATTTT. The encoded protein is CSASSGAGQPQHF.

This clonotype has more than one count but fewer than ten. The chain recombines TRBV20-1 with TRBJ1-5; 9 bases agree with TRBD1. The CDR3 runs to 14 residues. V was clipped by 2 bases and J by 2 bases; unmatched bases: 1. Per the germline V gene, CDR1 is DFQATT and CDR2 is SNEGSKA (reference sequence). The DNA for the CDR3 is TGCAGTGCTAGAAGGACAGGGGGCAATCAGCCCCAGCATTTT. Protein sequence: CSARRTGGNQPQHF.

The CDR3 loop is CSAPQGSTEAFF. DNA for the CDR3: TGCAGTGCTCCACAGGGGAGCACTGAAGCTTTCTTT. The rearrangement joins TRBV20-1 to TRBJ1-1; 7 positions match TRBD1. The CDR3 has 12 residues. The junction had 4 bases not matched to a gene; V was cut back by 5 bases and J by 4 bases. The germline V gene encodes CDR1 DFQATT and CDR2 SNEGSKA (reference sequence).

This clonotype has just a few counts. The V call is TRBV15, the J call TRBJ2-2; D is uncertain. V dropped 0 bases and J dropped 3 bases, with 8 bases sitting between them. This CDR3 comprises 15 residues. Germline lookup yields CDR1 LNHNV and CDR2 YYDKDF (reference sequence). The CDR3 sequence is CATSRDRRDTGELFF. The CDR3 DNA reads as TGTGCCACCAGCAGAGATCGCCGGGACACCGGGGAGCTGTTTTTT.

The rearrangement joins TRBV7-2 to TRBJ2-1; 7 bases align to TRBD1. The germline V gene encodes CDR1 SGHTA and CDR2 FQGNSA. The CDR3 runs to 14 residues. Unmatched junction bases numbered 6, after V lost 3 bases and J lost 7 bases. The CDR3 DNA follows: TGTGCCAGCAGCTTGGCGACCAGGGGGAATGAGCAGTTCTTC. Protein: CASSLATRGNEQFF.

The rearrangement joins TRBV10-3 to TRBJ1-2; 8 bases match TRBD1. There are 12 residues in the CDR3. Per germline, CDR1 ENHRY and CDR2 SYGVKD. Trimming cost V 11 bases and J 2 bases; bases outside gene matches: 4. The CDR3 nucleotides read TGTGCCGCCGGGACAGGAAACTATGGCTACACCTTC. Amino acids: CAAGTGNYGYTF.

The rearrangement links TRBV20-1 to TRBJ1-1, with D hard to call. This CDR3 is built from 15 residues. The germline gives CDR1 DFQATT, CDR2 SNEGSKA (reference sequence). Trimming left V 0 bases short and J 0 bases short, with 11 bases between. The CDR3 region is CSARDVTNMNTEAFF. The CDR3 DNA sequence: TGCAGTGCTAGAGATGTCACAAATATGAACACTGAAGCTTTCTTT.

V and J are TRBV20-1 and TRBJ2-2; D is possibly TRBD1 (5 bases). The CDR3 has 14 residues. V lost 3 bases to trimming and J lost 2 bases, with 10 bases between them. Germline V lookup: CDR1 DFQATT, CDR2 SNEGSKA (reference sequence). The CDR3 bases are TGCAGTGCTAGGACAGCAGACAACACCGGGGAGCTGTTTTTT. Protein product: CSARTADNTGELFF.

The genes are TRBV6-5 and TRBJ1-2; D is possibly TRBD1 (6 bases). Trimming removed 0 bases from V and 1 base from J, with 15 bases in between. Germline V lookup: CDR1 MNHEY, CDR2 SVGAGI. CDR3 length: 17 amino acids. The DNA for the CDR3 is TGTGCCAGCAGTTACTCCCTAAGGGAGGGGGTTAACTATGGCTACACCTTC. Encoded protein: CASSYSLREGVNYGYTF.